The rows below give T cell receptor beta chains drawn from one sample of a study of cytomegalovirus exposure and HLA in healthy donors. The table came from immunoSEQ multiplex PCR; TCRdb's copy has only in-frame clones and leaves some out. Of roughly 260,000 clones listed, 90% are singletons. The sample comprised PBMCs. Receptors originate from a woman younger than 35 in good health and CMV-seronegative. CDR3s include the opening cysteine and the closing phenylalanine or tryptophan. The order of the fields is CDR3 DNA, CDR3 protein, clone size, J gene, V gene, D gene. A D gene is named only where the DNA matches it firmly. Part of the rows lack a size; the others show once, few, many or a class for expanded clones.

cdr3_nt: TGCGCCAGCAGTCAACTGACCGGGAGGGAGGATGAAAAACTGTTTTTT
cdr3_aa: CASSQLTGREDEKLFF
clone_size: -
j_call: TRBJ1-4
v_call: TRBV23-1
d_call: -

cdr3_nt: TGCGCCAGCAGTGATCAAGCGGGGGGCCAAGTCGGAACAGATACGCAGTATTTT
cdr3_aa: CASSDQAGGQVGTDTQYF
clone_size: once
j_call: TRBJ2-3
v_call: TRBV10-1
d_call: TRBD2

cdr3_nt: TGTGCCAGCAGTTTTGACAGTGCCTCTCTGAACTATGGCTACACCTTC
cdr3_aa: CASSFDSASLNYGYTF
clone_size: -
j_call: TRBJ1-2
v_call: TRBV28
d_call: -

cdr3_nt: TGTGCCAGCAGCTTTTACAGGGGGCTAGCTGGAAACACCATATATTTT
cdr3_aa: CASSFYRGLAGNTIYF
clone_size: -
j_call: TRBJ1-3
v_call: TRBV13
d_call: TRBD1

cdr3_nt: TGTGCCAGCAGCTCGACAGGGATGTTGGGCAATGAGCAGTTCTTC
cdr3_aa: CASSSTGMLGNEQFF
clone_size: -
j_call: TRBJ2-1
v_call: TRBV7-3
d_call: TRBD1

cdr3_nt: TGTGCCAGCCTCCGGCAGGGGGGACCCAACACCGGGGAGCTGTTTTTT
cdr3_aa: CASLRQGGPNTGELFF
clone_size: once
j_call: TRBJ2-2
v_call: TRBV2
d_call: -

cdr3_nt: TGCGCCAGCAGCTTGGGAAGGACAGGGGACAATGAGCAGTTCTTC
cdr3_aa: CASSLGRTGDNEQFF
clone_size: -
j_call: TRBJ2-1
v_call: TRBV5-1
d_call: TRBD1

cdr3_nt: TGTGCCAGCAGTTTAGTTCCAGGGTCAACCTACGAGCAGTACTTC
cdr3_aa: CASSLVPGSTYEQYF
clone_size: -
j_call: TRBJ2-7
v_call: TRBV27
d_call: -

cdr3_nt: TGCGCCAGCAGCTTCAGCGGAGGAATCTACGAGCAGTACTTC
cdr3_aa: CASSFSGGIYEQYF
clone_size: -
j_call: TRBJ2-7
v_call: TRBV5-1
d_call: -

cdr3_nt: TGTGCCAGCAGCCCCTTTCTGTTGCAGGAGCAGTTCTTC
cdr3_aa: CASSPFLLQEQFF
clone_size: -
j_call: TRBJ2-1
v_call: TRBV7-2
d_call: -

cdr3_nt: TGCGCCAGCAGCCCCCGGGGAGGGGCCCTGTCTGGGGCCAACGTCCTGACTTTC
cdr3_aa: CASSPRGGALSGANVLTF
clone_size: few
j_call: TRBJ2-6
v_call: TRBV5-1
d_call: TRBD2

cdr3_nt: TGTGCCATCAGTGGAGGCCGGGGGGCAACAACAAGGCCGAGCTACGAGCAGTACTTC
cdr3_aa: CAISGGRGATTRPSYEQYF
clone_size: -
j_call: TRBJ2-7
v_call: TRBV10-3
d_call: -

cdr3_nt: TGCGCCAGCAGCTTGGCCGGGTTCGGAAACACCATATATTTT
cdr3_aa: CASSLAGFGNTIYF
clone_size: few
j_call: TRBJ1-3
v_call: TRBV5-1
d_call: -

cdr3_nt: TGTGCCAGCAGCCCCACTGGACAGGCCTCCTACAATGAGCAGTTCTTC
cdr3_aa: CASSPTGQASYNEQFF
clone_size: -
j_call: TRBJ2-1
v_call: TRBV7-9
d_call: TRBD1

cdr3_nt: TGTGCCAGAAGCTGGGCCGCGGGACAGACGGGGAATGAGCAGTTCTTC
cdr3_aa: CARSWAAGQTGNEQFF
clone_size: -
j_call: TRBJ2-1
v_call: TRBV5-3
d_call: -

cdr3_nt: TGTGCCTGGAGTGGTACTAGCGGGGGGATAGATACGCAGTATTTT
cdr3_aa: CAWSGTSGGIDTQYF
clone_size: -
j_call: TRBJ2-3
v_call: TRBV30
d_call: TRBD2

cdr3_nt: TGTGCCAGCAGAAAGGACAGGGACTTCGACGAGCAGTACTTC
cdr3_aa: CASRKDRDFDEQYF
clone_size: -
j_call: TRBJ2-7
v_call: TRBV28
d_call: TRBD1

cdr3_nt: TGTGCCAGCAGCGCCGGACAGTCTGATTCCCAGCCCCAGCATTTT
cdr3_aa: CASSAGQSDSQPQHF
clone_size: -
j_call: TRBJ1-5
v_call: TRBV6-1
d_call: -

cdr3_nt: TGTGCCAGCAGCGCCGGGACTAGCGGGCGACCATGGGAGCTGTTTTTT
cdr3_aa: CASSAGTSGRPWELFF
clone_size: -
j_call: TRBJ2-2
v_call: TRBV5-8
d_call: TRBD2

cdr3_nt: TGTGCCAGCAGCGCCGGGACTTGGGGAAACACCATATATTTT
cdr3_aa: CASSAGTWGNTIYF
clone_size: -
j_call: TRBJ1-3
v_call: TRBV5-8
d_call: -

cdr3_nt: TGTGCTAGCAGCTCCGTACGGGGGGAAAACACCGGGGAGCTGTTTTTT
cdr3_aa: CASSSVRGENTGELFF
clone_size: -
j_call: TRBJ2-2
v_call: TRBV7-7
d_call: TRBD2

cdr3_nt: TGTGCCAGCAGTTCTCGGGGGGTGGGCACAGATACGCAGTATTTT
cdr3_aa: CASSSRGVGTDTQYF
clone_size: -
j_call: TRBJ2-3
v_call: TRBV6-5
d_call: TRBD2

cdr3_nt: TGTGCCAGCAGCGCAAATACAGGCAATTCACCCCTCCACTTT
cdr3_aa: CASSANTGNSPLHF
clone_size: -
j_call: TRBJ1-6
v_call: TRBV5-5
d_call: -

cdr3_nt: TGTGCCAGCAGCTTACTGGGGGGGACACAAGAGACCCAGTACTTC
cdr3_aa: CASSLLGGTQETQYF
clone_size: -
j_call: TRBJ2-5
v_call: TRBV7-3
d_call: -

cdr3_nt: TGTGCCAGCAGTGAAGCGCTTCCGGAGGGAGCTTTCTTT
cdr3_aa: CASSEALPEGAFF
clone_size: -
j_call: TRBJ1-1
v_call: TRBV6-1
d_call: -

cdr3_nt: TGTGCCAGCAGCGGTGACAGGGATGGCTACACCTTC
cdr3_aa: CASSGDRDGYTF
clone_size: -
j_call: TRBJ1-2
v_call: TRBV9
d_call: TRBD1

cdr3_nt: TGTGCCAGCAGTGGATTGCGGGACTATGGCTACACCTTC
cdr3_aa: CASSGLRDYGYTF
clone_size: -
j_call: TRBJ1-2
v_call: TRBV6-4
d_call: -

cdr3_nt: TGTGCCAGCAGCTTAGAGGGCCGGGGGGAGCAGTACTTC
cdr3_aa: CASSLEGRGEQYF
clone_size: -
j_call: TRBJ2-7
v_call: TRBV7-2
d_call: -